This T cell receptor (beta chain) was documented in a study of OX40 agonist ivuxolimab in advanced cancers. Study conclusions and caveats: In CD8+ T cells, expanded clones were on average more numerous than in CD4+. Antigen specificity of clonally expanded peripheral T cells was not established. Doses of 0.1 to 3.0 mg/kg were accompanied by clonal expansion of CD4+ and CD8+ blood T cells by week 6.

V was shortened by 6 bases and J by 5 bases, with 16 bases between the two germline ends. CDR1 LNHDA and CDR2 SQIVND come from the germline V gene (reference sequence). The CDR3 is 14 amino acids. Method: immunoSEQ multiplex PCR; TCRdb's copy keeps in-frame clones and lacks some. The repertoire consists of some 50,000 clones, with approximately 90% occurring once and the leading ten covering around 30%. Points on this clone: Antigen specificity is unknown.

Patients with a history of autoimmune disease or on systemic immunosuppression were excluded. The V gene is TRBV19, the J gene TRBJ2-5, with D perhaps TRBD1 (5 bases). The TCR was taken from an adult with an advanced solid tumor such as melanoma, head and neck, liver or kidney cancer. The specimen was CD4+ or CD8+ T cells sorted from blood, collected in a trial of the OX40 agonist ivuxolimab. CDR3 DNA sequence: TGTGCCAGTAGGGCAGTGGGGCAGGTGGAGACCCAGTACTTC. This sequence encodes CASRAVGQVETQYF.